This T cell receptor beta chain stems from a study of PD-L1 blockade in urothelial cancer. In the study overall: About 90% of the roughly 30 patients were men who had bladder-origin urothelial cancer. Blood analyses occurred 3 weeks (second dose) and 6 weeks post treatment start.

The time point was: peripheral blood 6 weeks after treatment start. V was trimmed by 4 bases and J by 5 bases, leaving 6 bases between them. The length of the CDR3 is 11 residues. The germline V gene encodes CDR1 KGHSH and CDR2 LQKENI. Study observations and caveats: Tumor-associated TCR clones expanded more in blood at 3 weeks in patients with durable benefit.

The method was immunoSEQ multiplex PCR; TCRdb's version includes in-frame clones alone and lacks a portion of them. The table lists around 40,000 clones, 70% to 90% of them singletons, with about 2.5% in the top ten. As for this clone: What it recognizes is unknown.

This rearrangement joins TRBV18 to TRBJ2-7; TRBD2 might be the D (5 bases). The sample here was PBMCs, taken around atezolizumab (anti-PD-L1) treatment. This sequence was found in a man in his 70s with urothelial cancer. The CDR3 loop is CASSLSDEQYF. The CDR3 coding sequence is TGTGCCAGCTCACTTAGCGACGAGCAGTACTTC.